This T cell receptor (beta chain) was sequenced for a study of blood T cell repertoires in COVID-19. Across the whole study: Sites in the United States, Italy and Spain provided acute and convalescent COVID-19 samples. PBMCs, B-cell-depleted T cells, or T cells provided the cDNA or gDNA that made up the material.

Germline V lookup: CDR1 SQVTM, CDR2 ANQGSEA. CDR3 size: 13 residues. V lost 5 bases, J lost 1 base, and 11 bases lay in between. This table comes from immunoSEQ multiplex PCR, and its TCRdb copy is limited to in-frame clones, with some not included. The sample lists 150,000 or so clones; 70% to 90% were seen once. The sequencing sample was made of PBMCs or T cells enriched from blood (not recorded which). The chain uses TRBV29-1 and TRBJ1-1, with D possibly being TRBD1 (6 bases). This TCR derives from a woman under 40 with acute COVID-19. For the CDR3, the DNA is TGCAGCGTTTCGCAACAGGGGAACACTGAAGCTTTCTTT. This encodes CSVSQQGNTEAFF. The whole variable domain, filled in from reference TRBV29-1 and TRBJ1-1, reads SAVISQKPSRDICQRGTSLTIQCQVDSQVTMMFWYRQQPGQSLTLIATANQGSEATYESGFVIDKFPISRPNLTFSTLTVSNMSPEDSSIYLCSVSQQGNTEAFFGQGTRLTVV.